This TCR beta chain was recovered during a study of cytomegalovirus exposure and HLA in healthy donors. Across the whole study: It was reported in a later analysis that the 95 to 150 validation repertoires used the same platform as the 650 to 800 first-cohort repertoires.

Profiled with immunoSEQ multiplex PCR; TCRdb holds only in-frame clones, not every one. The table lists 190,000 or so clones, 80% to 85% of them singletons. This CDR3 region has 16 residues. Germline lookup yields CDR1 KGHSH and CDR2 LQKENI. With 3 bases clipped from V and 5 bases from J, the junction kept 9 bases outside the gene matches. This clonotype was obtained from a young woman in good health and CMV-seropositive. Sequences were obtained from PBMCs. The chain has TRBV18 and TRBJ2-1; 8 positions match TRBD1. The CDR3 region has the DNA TGTGCCAGCTCACCCCTCCCAGGGGGCGGCCACAATGAGCAGTTCTTC. Its translation is CASSPLPGGGHNEQFF. The entire variable domain, with the rest obtained from reference TRBV18 and TRBJ2-1, is as follows: NAGVMQNPRHLVRRRGQEARLRCSPMKGHSHVYWYRQLPEEGLKFMVYLQKENIIDESGMPKERFSAEFPKEGPSILRIQQVVRGDSAAYFCASSPLPGGGHNEQFFGPGTRLTVL.